This T cell receptor beta chain came from a study of blood T cell repertoires in COVID-19. Study in general: The study drew acute and convalescent COVID-19 samples from the United States, Italy and Spain. From T cells, B-cell-depleted T cells, or PBMCs came the material, which was cDNA or gDNA.

Germline V gene sequence: CDR1 MDHEN, CDR2 SYDVKM. CDR3 length equals 19 residues. The trim removed 4 bases at V and 0 bases at J, leaving 17 bases unmatched. In the authors' methods: How many nucleated cells were present was estimated from reference gene primer amplification. Generated by immunoSEQ multiplex PCR, the TCRdb table keeps only in-frame clones and is missing some. D and trimming were read from the DNA, whereas the V and J calls and clone size are those reported in that table. Altogether about 140,000 clones are present, 84% being singletons, with the ten largest covering approximately 5%.

The TCR comes from a human donor in a cohort sampled during active COVID-19. The V and J genes are TRBV28 and TRBJ1-1, with 7 bases matching TRBD1. Sequencing was carried out using peripheral blood. CDR3: CASSSSGRIGQGVNTEAFF. The CDR3 DNA follows: TGTGCCAGCAGTTCCTCGGGGCGAATAGGCCAGGGGGTGAACACTGAAGCTTTCTTT.